A single T cell receptor (beta chain) is shown here with its context. This sample is drawn from a study of control samples from healthy donors and cancer patients. The V and J ends lost 7 bases and 0 bases, in that order; junction bases with no gene match: 13. Germline V lookup: CDR1 LNHDA, CDR2 SQIVND (reference sequence). This CDR3 region has 17 residues. Here immunoSEQ multiplex PCR was the method, and the copy in TCRdb shows in-frame clones only, minus some. The sample contains about 130,000 clones, over 85% of which appear only once. The sequence derives from a man aged 18 to 30 in good health. Sequenced sample: blood. This chain connects TRBV19 to TRBJ1-2; TRBD1 agrees at 8 bases. The CDR3 DNA sequence: TGTGCCAGTACCCGCCAAAGGACAGGGATGACTAACTATGGCTACACCTTC. Its protein product is CASTRQRTGMTNYGYTF. Based on the CDR3 plus reference TRBV19 and TRBJ1-2, the full variable domain is DGGITQSPKYLFRKEGQNVTLSCEQNLNHDAMYWYRQDPGQGLRLIYYSQIVNDFQKGDIAEGYSVSREKKESFPLTVTSAQKNPTAFYLCASTRQRTGMTNYGYTFGSGTRLTVV.